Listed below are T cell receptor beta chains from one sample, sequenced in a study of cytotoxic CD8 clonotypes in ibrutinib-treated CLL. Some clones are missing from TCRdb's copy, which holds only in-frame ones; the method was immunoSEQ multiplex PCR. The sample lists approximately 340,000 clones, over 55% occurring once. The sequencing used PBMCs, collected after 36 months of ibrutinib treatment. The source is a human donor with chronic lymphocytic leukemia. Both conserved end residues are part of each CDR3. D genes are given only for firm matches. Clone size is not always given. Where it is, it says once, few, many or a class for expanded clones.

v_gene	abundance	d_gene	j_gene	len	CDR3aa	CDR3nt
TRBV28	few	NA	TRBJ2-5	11	CASREERTEYF	TGTGCCAGCAGAGAGGAGCGGACAGAGTACTTC
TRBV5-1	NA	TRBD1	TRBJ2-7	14	CASSKWTGPNEQYF	TGCGCCAGCAGCAAGTGGACAGGACCGAACGAGCAGTACTTC
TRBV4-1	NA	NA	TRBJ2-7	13	CASSPRVVSEQYF	TGCGCCAGCAGCCCGAGGGTGGTGAGCGAGCAGTACTTC
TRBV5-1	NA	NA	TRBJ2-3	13	CASSLSRTNTQYF	TGCGCCAGCAGCCTGTCCCGCACAAATACGCAGTATTTT
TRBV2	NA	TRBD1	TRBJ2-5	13	CASSTGGWGTQYF	TGTGCCAGCTCGACAGGGGGCTGGGGGACCCAGTACTTC
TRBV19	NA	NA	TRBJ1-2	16	CASKDVGGISGYGYTF	TGTGCCAGTAAAGATGTGGGTGGCATTTCTGGGTATGGCTACACCTTC
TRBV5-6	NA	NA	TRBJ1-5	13	CASSLGDYQPQHF	TGTGCCAGCAGCTTGGGGGACTATCAGCCCCAGCATTTT
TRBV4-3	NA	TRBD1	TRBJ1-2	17	CASSPFGTGGEDYGYTF	TGCGCCAGCAGCCCTTTCGGGACAGGGGGCGAGGACTATGGCTACACCTTC
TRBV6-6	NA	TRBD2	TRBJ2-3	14	CATRTSPNGDTQYF	TGTGCCACACGGACTAGCCCCAATGGCGATACGCAGTATTTT
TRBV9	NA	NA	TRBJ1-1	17	CASSVAPRQIVNTEAFF	TGTGCCAGCAGCGTAGCTCCAAGACAGATAGTGAACACTGAAGCTTTCTTT
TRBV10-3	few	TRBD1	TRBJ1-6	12	CAISEPGQRMRF	TGTGCCATCAGTGAGCCGGGACAGAGAATGAGGTTT
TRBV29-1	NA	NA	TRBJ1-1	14	CSVGLKGENTEAFF	TGCAGCGTTGGATTGAAGGGTGAGAACACTGAAGCTTTCTTT
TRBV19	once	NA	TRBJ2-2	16	CASSIRQLMNTGELFF	TGTGCCAGTAGTATACGACAGCTAATGAACACCGGGGAGCTGTTTTTT
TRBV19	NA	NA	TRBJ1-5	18	CASSIARGGTGRGQPQHF	TGTGCCAGTAGTATAGCACGGGGGGGAACCGGCCGGGGCCAGCCCCAGCATTTT
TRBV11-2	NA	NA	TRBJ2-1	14	CASSLGEPDNEQFF	TGTGCCAGCAGCTTAGGGGAGCCCGACAATGAGCAGTTCTTC
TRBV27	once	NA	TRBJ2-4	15	CASSPRAAIKNIQYF	TGTGCCAGCAGCCCCCGGGCCGCTATCAAAAACATTCAGTACTTC
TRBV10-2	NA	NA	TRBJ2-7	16	CASSESRGSLRLEQYF	TGCGCCAGCAGTGAGTCTAGAGGCTCCCTACGCTTGGAGCAGTACTTC
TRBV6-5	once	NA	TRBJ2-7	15	CASSYSGAQSYEQYF	TGTGCCAGCAGTTACTCGGGGGCCCAGTCCTACGAGCAGTACTTC
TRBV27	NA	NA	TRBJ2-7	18	CASSAGPRGVAFSYEQYF	TGTGCCAGCAGTGCTGGGCCCAGGGGGGTCGCGTTTAGCTACGAGCAGTACTTC
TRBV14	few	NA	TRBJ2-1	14	CASSQEVVGDEQFF	TGTGCCAGCAGCCAAGAGGTTGTGGGGGATGAGCAGTTCTTC
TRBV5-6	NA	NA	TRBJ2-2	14	CASSPTVRAGELFF	TGTGCCAGCAGTCCCACTGTACGGGCCGGGGAGCTGTTTTTT
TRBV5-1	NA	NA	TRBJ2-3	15	CASSLERQGTDTQYF	TGCGCCAGCAGCTTGGAGAGACAGGGCACAGATACGCAGTATTTT
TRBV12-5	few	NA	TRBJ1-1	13	CASGRTVNTEAFF	TGTGCTAGTGGTAGAACAGTGAACACTGAAGCTTTCTTT
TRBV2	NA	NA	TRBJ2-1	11	CASSERDSGFF	TGTGCCAGCAGTGAACGGGACTCCGGGTTCTTC
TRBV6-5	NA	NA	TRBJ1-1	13	CASSPLYGAEAFF	TGTGCCAGCAGCCCACTTTATGGGGCTGAAGCTTTCTTT
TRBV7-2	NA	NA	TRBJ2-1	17	CASSLYEFLSNYNEQFF	TGTGCCAGCAGCTTATATGAATTCCTTTCGAACTACAATGAGCAGTTCTTC
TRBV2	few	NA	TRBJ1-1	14	CASSNQGRRTEAFF	TGTGCCAGCAGCAACCAGGGTAGGAGGACTGAAGCTTTCTTT
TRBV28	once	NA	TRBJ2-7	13	CASSSPRAYEQYF	TGTGCCAGCAGTTCCCCAAGGGCCTACGAGCAGTACTTC
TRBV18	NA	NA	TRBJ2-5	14	CASSRGGRQETQYF	TGTGCCAGCTCACGGGGAGGCCGGCAAGAGACCCAGTACTTC
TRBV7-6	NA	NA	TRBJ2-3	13	CASSFGGTDTQYF	TGTGCCAGCAGCTTCGGGGGCACAGATACGCAGTATTTT
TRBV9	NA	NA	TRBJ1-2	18	CASSAWGGVAMWDPGYTF	TGTGCCAGCAGCGCGTGGGGTGGTGTAGCTATGTGGGATCCTGGCTACACCTTC
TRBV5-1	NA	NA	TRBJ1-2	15	CASSPQATQVNGYTF	TGCGCCAGCAGCCCTCAAGCGACACAAGTCAATGGCTACACCTTC
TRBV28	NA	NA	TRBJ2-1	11	CASSITNEQFF	TGTGCCAGCAGTATCACCAATGAGCAGTTCTTC
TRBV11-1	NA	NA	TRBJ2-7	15	CASSLGGALRRGQYF	TGTGCCAGCAGCTTGGGGGGGGCCCTCAGACGAGGGCAGTACTTC
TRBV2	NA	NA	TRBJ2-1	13	CASSGGNRAEQFF	TGTGCCAGCAGTGGGGGAAACAGGGCCGAGCAGTTCTTC
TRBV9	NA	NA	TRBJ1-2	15	CASSVELNGDGRSTF	TGTGCCAGCAGCGTAGAATTAAATGGGGACGGAAGGTCCACCTTC
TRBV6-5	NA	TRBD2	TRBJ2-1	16	CASSYFSGGALNEQFF	TGTGCCAGCAGTTACTTTAGCGGGGGGGCATTGAATGAGCAGTTCTTC
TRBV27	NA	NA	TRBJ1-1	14	CASSPAGVWTEAFF	TGTGCCAGCAGCCCCGCAGGGGTCTGGACTGAAGCTTTCTTT
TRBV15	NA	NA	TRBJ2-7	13	CATSVLGQSEQYF	TGTGCCACCAGCGTCCTCGGACAGAGCGAGCAGTACTTC
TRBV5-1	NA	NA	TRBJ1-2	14	CASSLYQGLEGYTF	TGCGCCAGCAGCTTGTACCAGGGTCTTGAAGGCTACACCTTC
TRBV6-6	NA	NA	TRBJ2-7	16	CASSPSGAGGIYEQYF	TGTGCCAGCAGTCCCTCGGGGGCAGGGGGAATCTACGAGCAGTACTTC
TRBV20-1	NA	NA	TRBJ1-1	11	CSARIVTEAFF	TGCAGTGCTAGAATCGTAACTGAAGCTTTCTTT